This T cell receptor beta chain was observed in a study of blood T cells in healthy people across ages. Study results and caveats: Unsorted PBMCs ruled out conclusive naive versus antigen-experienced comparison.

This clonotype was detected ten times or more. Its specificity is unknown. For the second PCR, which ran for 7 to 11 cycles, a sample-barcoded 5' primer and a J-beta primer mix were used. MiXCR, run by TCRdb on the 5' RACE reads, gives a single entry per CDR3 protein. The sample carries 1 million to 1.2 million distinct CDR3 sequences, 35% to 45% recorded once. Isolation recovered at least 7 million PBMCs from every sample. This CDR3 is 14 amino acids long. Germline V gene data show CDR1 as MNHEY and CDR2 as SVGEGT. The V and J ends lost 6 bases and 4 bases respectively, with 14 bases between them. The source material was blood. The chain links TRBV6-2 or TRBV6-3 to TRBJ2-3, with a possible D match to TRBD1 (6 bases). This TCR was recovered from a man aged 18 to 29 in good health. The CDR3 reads CASSNSGVPDTQYF. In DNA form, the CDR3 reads TGTGCCAGCAGCAACTCAGGGGTTCCAGATACGCAGTATTTT.